The 29 T cell receptor beta chains presented below share a single source sample, sequenced in a study of blood T cell repertoires in COVID-19. TCRdb keeps only in-frame clones here, not all; method: immunoSEQ multiplex PCR. The sample comprises approximately 190,000 clones, 80% of which are singletons, and around 6.9% rests with the top ten. The specimen sequenced was peripheral blood. These receptors were obtained from a man aged 60-69 years with acute or convalescent COVID-19.

This clone was observed a single time. V usage is TRBV7-9 and J usage is TRBJ1-2; 8 nucleotides agree with TRBD1. This CDR3 has 14 amino acids. Germline assignment: CDR1 SEHNR and CDR2 FQNEAQ (reference sequence). V dropped 2 bases and J dropped 8; count of bases not matched to a gene: 7. The CDR3: CASSLLDRVKGYTF. The CDR3 DNA is TGTGCCAGCAGCTTACTGGACAGGGTTAAGGGCTACACCTTC.

The V and J genes are TRBV14 and TRBJ1-2; 9 bases align to TRBD1. The V gene's germline CDR1 is SGHDN and CDR2 FVKESK. This CDR3 contains 15 residues. V gave up 3 bases and J gave up 3 bases; unmatched junction bases: 5. In DNA, the CDR3 is TGTGCCAGCAGCCACACAGGGGGCGCGGACTATGGCTACACCTTC. This codes for CASSHTGGADYGYTF.

The chain joins TRBV7-9 to TRBJ2-7; D not resolved. CDR1 is SEHNR, CDR2 FQNEAQ, per germline (reference sequence). The V end lost 8 bases, the J end lost 9 bases, and 17 bases lay between the germline ends. This CDR3 comprises 12 residues. The CDR3 loop reads CASGTGRQVQYF. The CDR3 bases are TGTGCCAGCGGTACCGGCCGTCAGGTGCAGTACTTC.

Notes on this clone: One end of the junction does not line up with germline, which may come from a read error. This chain connects TRBV6-1 to TRBJ1-1, with D unclear. The CDR3 covers 13 residues. Germline assignment: CDR1 MNHNS and CDR2 SASEGT. CDR3 sequence reads: CASSEGASPEAFF. The CDR3, as DNA: TGTGCCAGCAGTGAAGGGGCCTCCCCTGAGGCTTTCTTT.

The rearrangement links TRBV9 to TRBJ2-3; TRBD2 matches at 8 bases. This CDR3 spans 16 amino acids. Germline CDR1 SGDLS, CDR2 YYNGEE. V was clipped by 0 bases and J by 2 bases; unmatched bases: 5. As DNA, the CDR3 is TGTGCCAGCAGCGTAGTCAGCGGGAGCTCCACAGATACGCAGTATTTT. It specifies CASSVVSGSSTDTQYF.

V is TRBV16 and J is TRBJ2-7, with D possibly being TRBD2 (6 bases). The germline CDR1 and CDR2 sequences are KGHSY and FQNENV. The CDR3 loop spans 14 amino acids. V was trimmed by 7 bases and J by 7 bases, leaving 20 bases between them. This CDR3 is CASNALGGLREQYF. CDR3 DNA sequence: TGTGCCAGCAACGCTCTAGGAGGGCTACGTGAGCAGTACTTC.

This clone came up a few times. The chain carries TRBV19 and TRBJ2-5; TRBD1 agrees at 8 bases. Trimming took 3 bases from V and 4 from J; bases not matched to a gene: 7. The CDR3 has 15 amino acids. Germline lookup yields CDR1 LNHDA and CDR2 SQIVND (reference sequence). CDR3 nucleotide sequence: TGTGCCAGTAGTATCAGGGGACAGGTACGAGAGACCCAGTACTTC. Protein sequence: CASSIRGQVRETQYF.

The chain combines TRBV30 with TRBJ2-3; 7 bases align to TRBD2. Losses at the gene ends were 3 bases for V and 0 bases for J; bases not matched to a gene: 6. Germline V gives CDR1 GTSNPN, CDR2 SVGIG (reference sequence). The CDR3 runs to 15 residues. CDR3 bases: TGTGCCTGGAGCCCGGGGGGATACAGCACAGATACGCAGTATTTT. It yields the protein CAWSPGGYSTDTQYF.

The genes are TRBV27 and TRBJ1-5; D may be TRBD1 (5 bases). The CDR3 runs 15 residues. V was cut by 3 bases and J by 0 bases, with 9 bases left in between. Germline CDR1 MNHEY, CDR2 SMNVEV (reference sequence). The CDR3 spells CASSFQGLSNQPQHF. Here the CDR3 DNA reads TGTGCCAGCAGTTTCCAGGGACTTAGCAATCAGCCCCAGCATTTT.

This chain links TRBV18 with TRBJ1-5; D gene uncertain. The germline CDR1 and CDR2 sequences are KGHSH and LQKENI. This CDR3 region has 15 residues. V lost 2 bases and J 4 bases, leaving 12 bases between the germline ends. The CDR3 coding sequence is TGTGCCAGCTCACCAACGGGAGAACGTAATCAGCCCCAGCATTTT. Protein product: CASSPTGERNQPQHF.

The rearrangement joins TRBV19 to TRBJ2-7; possible D gene TRBD2, 5 bases. Trimming removed 8 bases at V and 3 bases at J, with 14 bases between. This CDR3 is built from 13 residues. Germline V gene lookup returns CDR1 LNHDA and CDR2 SQIVND (reference sequence). The CDR3 nucleotides are TGTGCCAGTTCAAACCGGGAATACTACGAGCAGTACTTC. Translated, it gives CASSNREYYEQYF.

This clone occurred a few times. The chain recombines TRBV18 with TRBJ1-4, with unresolved D. The CDR3 length is 13 residues. Germline lookup yields CDR1 KGHSH and CDR2 LQKENI. The V and J ends lost 2 bases and 5 bases respectively, with 6 bases between them. The CDR3 loop is CASSPNSNEKLFF. DNA of the CDR3: TGTGCCAGCTCACCAAACAGCAATGAAAAACTGTTTTTT.

V is TRBV19 and J is TRBJ1-4, with 7 positions matching TRBD1. The CDR3 contains 14 residues. After removal of 4 bases from V and 4 bases from J, the junction contained 3 bases not matched to a gene. Germline V CDR1 and CDR2: LNHDA, SQIVND (reference sequence). The CDR3 region is CASSTQGINEKLFF. The CDR3 nucleotides read TGTGCCAGTAGTACACAGGGGATTAATGAAAAACTGTTTTTT.

The chain joins TRBV29-1 to TRBJ2-6, with D perhaps matching TRBD1 (5 bases). CDR3 size: 17 residues. Germline CDR1 is SQVTM and CDR2 is ANQGSEA. Trimming took off 4 bases at V and 0 bases at J, with 16 bases between the two ends. The CDR3 DNA sequence: TGCAGCGTTGCACAGGCGACTTTTAGCTCTGGGGCCAACGTCCTGACTTTC. It translates to CSVAQATFSSGANVLTF.

The CDR3 reads CASSSLGLAGVEQFF. DNA of the CDR3: TGTGCCAGCAGCTCGTTAGGACTAGCGGGAGTGGAGCAGTTCTTC. The J gene is TRBJ2-1, the V gene TRBV7-9, with 13 bases identical to TRBD2. With 4 bases clipped from V and 10 bases from J, the junction kept 7 bases outside the gene matches. The CDR3 runs to 15 residues. The germline V gene encodes CDR1 SEHNR and CDR2 FQNEAQ (reference sequence).

The rearrangement links TRBV11-3 to TRBJ2-2; TRBD2 agrees at 14 bases. V shed 5 bases and J 6 bases; nucleotides not matched to a gene: 5. Germline values: CDR1 SGHNT, CDR2 YENEEA. The CDR3 is 16 residues long. The CDR3 coding sequence is TGTGCCAGCAGCCCCGGGACTAGCGGGAGAGCCGGGGAGCTGTTTTTT. Amino acids: CASSPGTSGRAGELFF.

For the CDR3, the DNA is TGTGCCAGCAGCTTGGAAGTTGGTCAGAACTATGGCTACACCTTC. It is translated as CASSLEVGQNYGYTF. This chain joins TRBV5-4 and TRBJ1-2; unclear D gene. The V end lost 0 bases, the J end lost 2 bases, and 11 bases lay between the germline ends. The germline V gene has CDR1 SGHNT and CDR2 YYREEE (reference sequence). The CDR3 runs 15 residues.

The V gene is TRBV24-1, the J gene TRBJ2-1; 7 nucleotides align to TRBD1. After removal of 9 bases from V and 1 base from J, the junction contained 14 bases not matched to a gene. The CDR3 covers 17 residues. Germline V lookup: CDR1 KGHDR, CDR2 SFDVKD. The DNA for the CDR3 is TGTGCCACCTCTTCGGGACAGAGGTCGAATTCCTACAATGAGCAGTTCTTC. Protein product: CATSSGQRSNSYNEQFF.

The chain links TRBV10-3 to TRBJ1-1; D might be TRBD1 (5 bases). The CDR3 is 16 residues long. The germline V and J ends were trimmed by 0 bases and 4 bases, with 15 bases remaining between them. In germline, CDR1 is ENHRY, CDR2 SYGVKD. CDR3 sequence (DNA): TGTGCCATCAGTGAGTCAGGGCGGACAAGGGGCACTGAAGCTTTCTTT. This sequence encodes CAISESGRTRGTEAFF.

The rearrangement joins TRBV7-2 to TRBJ2-1, with D hard to call. V was clipped by 0 bases and J by 2 bases, with 5 bases between them. CDR1 and CDR2 from the germline V gene are SGHTA and FQGNSA. There are 14 residues in the CDR3. In DNA form, the CDR3 reads TGTGCCAGCAGCTTAGCGAGTCCCTACAATGAGCAGTTCTTC. Its translation: CASSLASPYNEQFF.

The V call is TRBV7-3, the J call TRBJ2-1; 15 bases agree with TRBD2. Germline CDR1 SGHTA, CDR2 FQGTGA. With V trimmed by 4 bases and J by 5 bases, 9 bases remained unmatched. There are 18 residues in the CDR3. DNA of the CDR3: TGTGCCAGCAGCTACACCGGGACTAGCGGGAGGTCTCACAATGAGCAGTTCTTC. This encodes CASSYTGTSGRSHNEQFF.

This clone came up once. J is TRBJ2-7 and V is TRBV18; maybe TRBD2 (5 bases). Deletions cut 3 bases from V and 4 bases from J, with 10 bases between. The CDR3 runs 13 residues. CDR1 KGHSH and CDR2 LQKENI come from the germline V gene. The CDR3 spells CASSPPDLYEQYF. CDR3 sequence (DNA): TGTGCCAGCTCACCCCCGGACTTATACGAGCAGTACTTC.

As concerns this clone: The sample carries other DNA sequences with the same CDR3. The chain joins TRBV6-5 to TRBJ1-5, with 11 nucleotides matching TRBD1. CDR1 is MNHEY, CDR2 SVGAGI, per germline. V shed 4 bases, J shed 6 bases, and the junction held 2 bases outside the gene matches. This CDR3 region has 14 residues. The CDR3 region is CASSSGQGGQPQHF. The CDR3 nucleotides read TGTGCCAGCAGTTCGGGACAGGGGGGTCAGCCCCAGCATTTT.

This rearrangement joins TRBV4-2 to TRBJ2-2; D uncertain. CDR1 and CDR2 (germline): LGHNA, YNFKEQ. This CDR3 spans 16 amino acids. The V and J ends lost 2 bases and 1 base respectively, with 11 bases between them. Here the CDR3 reads CASSQSIERNTGELFF. The CDR3 nucleotides are TGTGCCAGCAGCCAATCGATCGAGCGGAACACCGGGGAGCTGTTTTTT.

The chain carries TRBV10-3 and TRBJ1-1; perhaps TRBD1 as D (6 bases). CDR3 size: 16 residues. From germline, CDR1 is ENHRY and CDR2 SYGVKD. V dropped 6 bases and J dropped 1 base, with 18 bases sitting between them. The CDR3 DNA sequence: TGTGCCATCAGGGACAAACAGGGAGGGGGGAACACTGAAGCTTTCTTT. This translates into CAIRDKQGGGNTEAFF.

The genes are TRBV18 and TRBJ2-1; 8 bases fit TRBD1. V was pared by 3 bases and J by 3 bases, with 4 bases of the junction left unmatched. Germline V gene data show CDR1 as KGHSH and CDR2 as LQKENI. The CDR3 is 15 amino acids. CDR3 DNA sequence: TGTGCCAGCTCACCCGGGACAGGACTCTACAATGAGCAGTTCTTC. Protein product: CASSPGTGLYNEQFF.

The chain employs TRBV3-1 (or the pseudogene TRBV3-2) and TRBJ1-1, with TRBD1 identical over 7 bases. The CDR3 loop spans 16 amino acids. V shed 0 bases, J shed 0 bases, and the junction held 4 bases outside the gene matches. Germline loops: CDR1 LGHDT, CDR2 YNNKEL (reference sequence). The CDR3 reads CASSQEQDRVNTEAFF. As DNA, the CDR3 is TGTGCCAGCAGCCAAGAACAAGACAGGGTGAACACTGAAGCTTTCTTT.

The chain recombines TRBV7-3 with TRBJ2-4; the D gene is possibly TRBD2 (6 bases). Germline V gene data show CDR1 as SGHTA and CDR2 as FQGTGA. The CDR3 spans 19 residues. V was trimmed by 0 bases and J by 9 bases, leaving 27 bases between them. Here the CDR3 reads CASSLTVRRYGEAETIQYF. The CDR3, as DNA: TGTGCCAGCAGCTTAACGGTTAGGAGGTACGGGGAGGCAGAGACCATTCAGTACTTC.

The chain joins TRBV13 to TRBJ2-4; 9 bases match TRBD2. CDR1 is PRHDT, CDR2 FYEKMQ, per germline (reference sequence). The J segment lost 0 bases and the V segment lost 4 bases, leaving 10 bases of the junction unmatched. The CDR3 has 18 residues. CDR3: CASSSLAGAELAKNIQYF. Written as DNA, the CDR3 is TGTGCCAGCAGCTCCTTAGCGGGGGCTGAATTAGCCAAAAACATTCAGTACTTC.